This TCR beta chain stems from a study of shared clonotypes between healthy human individuals. Trimming pared 0 bases from V and 6 bases from J, leaving 9 bases between. This CDR3 region has 13 residues. CDR1 is MNHNS, CDR2 SASEGT, per germline. Method: immunoSEQ multiplex PCR; TCRdb's copy keeps in-frame clones and lacks some. This table has some 650,000 clones, around 97% appearing once. The sequenced sample was naive CD4+ T cells sorted from blood. The subset: CD45RA+ positively selected. The rearrangement links TRBV6-1 to TRBJ2-7; unclear D gene. The receptor comes from a woman in her thirties in good health. The CDR3 DNA follows: TGTGCCAGCAGTGAAGCTCGGCCATCCGAGCAGTACTTC. This codes for CASSEARPSEQYF.